What follows are 26 T cell receptor beta chains derived from one specimen sequenced in a study of radiotherapy plus CTLA-4 blockade in lung cancer. Libraries were prepared by immunoSEQ multiplex PCR; TCRdb keeps only in-frame clonotypes and omits some of them. Of approximately 25,000 clones detected, about 77% appear once; the ten largest clones hold 20% to 25%. The sample here was peripheral blood, taken from a patient treated with radiotherapy plus ipilimumab. The receptors shown here come from a human donor with non-small cell lung cancer that progressed on radiotherapy plus ipilimumab.

The sample holds one count of this clone. The chain joins TRBV19 to TRBJ1-5; D unclear. Looked up from germline, CDR1 is LNHDA and CDR2 is SQIVND (reference sequence). CDR3 length: 12 residues. Trimming left V 4 bases short and J 11 bases short, with 12 bases between. The CDR3 reads CASSTGPSAQHF. DNA of the CDR3: TGTGCCAGTAGTACAGGCCCTAGCGCCCAGCATTTT.

The chain combines TRBV15 with TRBJ1-1; D may be TRBD1 (5 bases). The CDR3 length is 14 residues. Per the germline V gene, CDR1 is LNHNV and CDR2 is YYDKDF (reference sequence). Trimming took off 3 bases at V and 6 bases at J, with 14 bases between the two ends. The CDR3 reads CATSRDREGPEAFF. The CDR3 DNA follows: TGTGCCACCAGCAGGGACCGCGAGGGGCCTGAAGCTTTCTTT.

This chain links TRBV13 with TRBJ2-7; D gene uncertain. The CDR3 contains 12 residues. Germline CDR1 PRHDT, CDR2 FYEKMQ (reference sequence). V lost 0 bases to trimming and J lost 6 bases, with 6 bases between them. CDR3 bases: TGTGCCAGCAGCTTAGGCCCCCGCGAGCAGTACTTC. Residues: CASSLGPREQYF.

This clone has a handful of counts. This sequence joins TRBV7-9 and TRBJ2-1; TRBD2 might be the D (6 bases). The CDR3 runs to 14 residues. CDR1 SEHNR and CDR2 FQNEAQ come from the germline V gene (reference sequence). Trimming shortened V by 6 bases and J by 3 bases, and 12 bases separated the two germline ends. The CDR3 nucleotides are TGTGCCAGCAGTAGCGGAGGACTCTACAATGAGCAGTTCTTC. Translated: CASSSGGLYNEQFF.

The chain employs TRBV7-8 and TRBJ2-5; D perhaps matches TRBD2 (6 bases). CDR3 size: 17 residues. The ends were cut back, 2 bases at V and 2 bases at J, with 18 bases in the middle. CDR1 and CDR2 from the germline V gene are SGHVS and FQNEAQ. CDR3 nucleotides: TGTGCCAGCAGCTTACCCCGGGGGAAGGGTCGGCAAGAGACCCAGTACTTC. Translation gives CASSLPRGKGRQETQYF.

This chain joins TRBV9 and TRBJ2-5; 7 nucleotides agree with TRBD1. The V gene end was trimmed by 3 bases and the J gene end by 2 bases; junction bases not matched to a gene: 7. CDR3 length: 15 amino acids. Germline assignment: CDR1 SGDLS and CDR2 YYNGEE. The CDR3 nucleotides read TGTGCCAGCAGCGGACAGGGCGTCCGACAAGAGACCCAGTACTTC. Translating gives CASSGQGVRQETQYF.

The chain employs TRBV27 and TRBJ2-1, with 10 bases that match TRBD1. J lost 0 bases, V lost 2 bases, and 10 bases had no gene match. CDR3 size: 19 residues. Looked up from germline, CDR1 is MNHEY and CDR2 is SMNVEV (reference sequence). The chain's CDR3 is CASSLRWRQGAISYNEQFF. The CDR3 nucleotides are TGTGCCAGCAGTTTAAGGTGGAGACAGGGGGCGATCTCCTACAATGAGCAGTTCTTC.

This sequence joins TRBV30 and TRBJ1-4; D may be TRBD1 (6 bases). Germline V lookup: CDR1 GTSNPN, CDR2 SVGIG (reference sequence). V was trimmed by 0 bases and J by 11 bases, leaving 7 bases between them. This CDR3 is 11 amino acids long. The CDR3 DNA is TGTGCCTGGAGTGTACAGGGTAAACTGTTTTTT. It codes for CAWSVQGKLFF.

This clone was seen a handful of times. This sequence joins TRBV7-9 and TRBJ1-1, with unresolved D. With 1 base removed from V and 1 base from J, the gap between germline ends came to 10 bases. This CDR3 region has 15 residues. Germline V gene sequence: CDR1 SEHNR, CDR2 FQNEAQ (reference sequence). The CDR3: CASSLEQFTNTEAFF. For the CDR3, the DNA is TGTGCCAGCAGCTTAGAACAGTTCACGAACACTGAAGCTTTCTTT.

This chain connects TRBV7-2 to TRBJ2-3; D is perhaps TRBD1 (7 bases). The CDR3 has 16 amino acids. Trimming removed 5 bases from V and 1 base from J, with 16 bases in between. Germline V gives CDR1 SGHTA, CDR2 FQGNSA. This chain's CDR3 is CASSLPGQRGTDTQYF. CDR3 sequence (DNA): TGTGCCAGCAGCCTCCCGGGACAGCGGGGCACAGATACGCAGTATTTT.

This rearrangement joins TRBV6-1 to TRBJ2-7; D may be TRBD1 or TRBD2 (6 bases each). Germline V gene sequence: CDR1 MNHNS, CDR2 SASEGT. V was trimmed by 7 bases and J by 1 base, leaving 17 bases between them. The CDR3 has 15 residues. The CDR3 loop reads CASTYKGGISYEQYF. Here the CDR3 DNA reads TGTGCCAGCACCTACAAGGGGGGCATATCCTACGAGCAGTACTTC.

The CDR3 DNA follows: TGTGCCAGCAGTTTAGCCTCCCGGACAGGGGGCTACCTGGGCGAGCAGTTCTTC. Residues: CASSLASRTGGYLGEQFF. The chain recombines TRBV27 with TRBJ2-1, with 11 nucleotides matching TRBD1. V was pared by 2 bases and J by 10 bases, with 16 bases of the junction left unmatched. The germline CDR1 and CDR2 sequences are MNHEY and SMNVEV (reference sequence). The CDR3 contains 18 residues.

This clone was observed once. The chain links TRBV2 to TRBJ2-7, with unresolved D. V was cut by 4 bases and J by 6 bases, with 16 bases left in between. The germline V gene has CDR1 SNHLY and CDR2 FYNNEI. This CDR3 is 14 amino acids long. Written as DNA, the CDR3 is TGTGCCAGCAGTGTGGGCCAGTTGCTGAGCGAGCAGTACTTC. It translates to CASSVGQLLSEQYF.

The chain carries TRBV11-2 and TRBJ2-5; D not certain. Germline V gene lookup returns CDR1 SGHAT and CDR2 FQNNGV. The CDR3 runs to 14 residues. The V and J ends lost 3 bases and 1 base respectively, with 9 bases between them. The CDR3 nucleotides are TGTGCCAGCAGCTTTGGGTCATTCCAAGAGACCCAGTACTTC. Its protein is CASSFGSFQETQYF.

The chain recombines TRBV28 with TRBJ1-6; 10 positions agree with TRBD1. CDR3 length: 15 amino acids. Per germline, CDR1 MDHEN and CDR2 SYDVKM. The V segment lost 8 bases and the J segment 10 bases; nucleotides outside the gene matches: 11. The CDR3 here is CASGETGGRSSPLHF. In DNA, the CDR3 is TGTGCCAGCGGAGAGACAGGGGGCAGAAGCTCACCCCTCCACTTT.

The chain has TRBV2 and TRBJ2-7; a possible D gene is TRBD1 (5 bases). CDR1 and CDR2 (germline): SNHLY, FYNNEI. The CDR3 covers 14 residues. The ends were cut back, 3 bases at V and 1 base at J, with 10 bases in the middle. Here the CDR3 DNA reads TGTGCCAGCAGTGAGAGGCGGACATCCTACGAGCAGTACTTC. The encoded protein is CASSERRTSYEQYF.

The chain couples TRBV5-1 to TRBJ2-1; D is undetermined. This CDR3 is built from 11 residues. The V end was cut by 5 bases, the J end by 9 bases, with 9 bases between. Germline V gene data show CDR1 as SGHRS and CDR2 as YFSETQ. The CDR3 here is CASRQHGEQFF. CDR3 sequence (DNA): TGCGCCAGCAGACAACATGGTGAGCAGTTCTTC.

The table lists this clone with a count of one. This chain connects TRBV7-5 to TRBJ1-2. TRBV7-5 is deemed a pseudogene. This CDR3 spans 16 amino acids. The CDR3 DNA follows: TGTGTCAGAAGCTCAGGCGGTCTGGAGGGTCGGGGTGGCTACACCTTC. It is translated as CVRSSGGLEGRGGYTF.

This clone appeared a few times. This sequence joins TRBV19 and TRBJ2-3; D is unclear. CDR1 and CDR2 (germline): LNHDA, SQIVND (reference sequence). Trimming removed 0 bases from V and 1 base from J, with 2 bases in between. The CDR3 runs to 13 residues. In DNA, the CDR3 is TGTGCCAGTAGTATAGACGGCACAGATACGCAGTATTTT. As protein: CASSIDGTDTQYF.

This clone appeared a single time. CDR3 sequence: CASSPGNRDTGELFF. CDR3 nucleotides: TGCGCCAGCAGCCCCGGGAACAGGGACACCGGGGAGCTGTTTTTT. The rearrangement joins TRBV5-1 to TRBJ2-2; tentative D call: TRBD1 (6 bases). Germline assignment: CDR1 SGHRS and CDR2 YFSETQ. This CDR3 region has 15 residues. Trimming shortened V by 4 bases and J by 3 bases, and 13 bases separated the two germline ends.

The V call is TRBV30, the J call TRBJ2-2; maybe TRBD2 (6 bases). Germline V gene data show CDR1 as GTSNPN and CDR2 as SVGIG (reference sequence). Trimming removed 1 base from V and 3 bases from J, with 24 bases in between. The CDR3 consists of 19 residues. In DNA form, the CDR3 reads TGTGCCTGGAGTGCGGGGACTCATTCACCTTCGCCATACACCGGGGAGCTGTTTTTT. Translation gives CAWSAGTHSPSPYTGELFF.

This clone was recorded a few times. The J gene is TRBJ1-6, the V gene TRBV7-8, with D possibly TRBD1 on 6 matching bases. Germline assignment: CDR1 SGHVS and CDR2 FQNEAQ. CDR3 size: 15 residues. V was clipped by 3 bases and J by 10 bases, with 16 bases between them. The CDR3 coding sequence is TGTGCCAGCAGCTTCCTTACAGGGCAAGGCTCACCCCTCCACTTT. Its translation is CASSFLTGQGSPLHF. The full variable domain, its missing parts supplied by reference TRBV7-8 and TRBJ1-6, is GAGVSQSPRYKVAKRGQDVALRCDPISGHVSLFWYQQALGQGPEFLTYFQNEAQLDKSGLPSDRFFAERPEGSVSTLKIQRTQQEDSAVYLCASSFLTGQGSPLHFGNGTRLTVT.

With respect to this clone: The same CDR3 is also encoded by other DNA sequences in this sample. The gene calls are TRBV10-2 and TRBJ2-3, with unresolved D. CDR3 size: 11 residues. V was clipped by 4 bases and J by 2 bases, with 1 base between them. CDR1 and CDR2 (germline): WSHSY, SAAADI. The CDR3 DNA sequence: TGCGCCAGCAGTGCCACAGATACGCAGTATTTT. Translated, it gives CASSATDTQYF.

This clone has more than one count but fewer than ten. V and J are TRBV11-2 and TRBJ2-7, with 8 positions matching TRBD1. The germline CDR1 and CDR2 sequences are SGHAT and FQNNGV. CDR3 length equals 12 residues. Trimming took 4 bases from V and 5 from J; bases not matched to a gene: 1. The CDR3 reads CASSSDRDEQYF. In nucleotides, the CDR3 is TGTGCCAGCAGCTCGGACAGGGACGAGCAGTACTTC.

This chain uses TRBV28 with TRBJ1-5; D unresolved. The CDR3 has 12 amino acids. Germline V lookup: CDR1 MDHEN, CDR2 SYDVKM. V shed 7 bases and J shed 5 bases, with 9 bases lying between them. In DNA, the CDR3 is TGTGCCAGCACCAAAGAATATCAGCCCCAGCATTTT. As protein: CASTKEYQPQHF.

The rearrangement joins TRBV10-3 to TRBJ1-2; D is ambiguous. Trimming cost V 4 bases and J 3 bases, with 6 bases left between them. CDR3 size: 12 residues. CDR1 ENHRY and CDR2 SYGVKD come from the germline V gene. The CDR3 DNA reads TGTGCCATCAGTGCTCCAGACTATGGCTACACCTTC. Encoded protein: CAISAPDYGYTF.